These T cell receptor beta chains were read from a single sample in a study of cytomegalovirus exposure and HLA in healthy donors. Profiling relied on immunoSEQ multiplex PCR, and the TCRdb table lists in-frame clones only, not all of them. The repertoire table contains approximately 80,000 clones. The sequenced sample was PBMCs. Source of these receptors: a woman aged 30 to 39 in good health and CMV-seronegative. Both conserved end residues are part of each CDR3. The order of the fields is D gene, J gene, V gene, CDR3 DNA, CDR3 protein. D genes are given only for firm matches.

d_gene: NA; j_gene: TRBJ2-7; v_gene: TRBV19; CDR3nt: TGTGCCAGTAGTAACATCAGGGGGAGGAATCGAGAGCAGTACTTC; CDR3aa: CASSNIRGRNREQYF
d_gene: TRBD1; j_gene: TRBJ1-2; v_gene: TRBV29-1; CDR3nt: TGCAGCGTCGTCGGACAGGGGGCGGGTGGCTACACCTTC; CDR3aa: CSVVGQGAGGYTF
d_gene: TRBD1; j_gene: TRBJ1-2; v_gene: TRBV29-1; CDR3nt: TGCAGCGTTGAAGGGACAGGGGGCTATGGCTACACCTTC; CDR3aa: CSVEGTGGYGYTF
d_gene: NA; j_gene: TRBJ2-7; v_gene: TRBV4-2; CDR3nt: TGTGCCAGCAGCCAAGTTGTAGGCGGGACCTACGAGCAGTACTTC; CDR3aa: CASSQVVGGTYEQYF
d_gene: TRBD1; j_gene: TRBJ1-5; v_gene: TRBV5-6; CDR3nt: TGTGCCAGCAGCGTAGGGGGCAGCTACAATCAGCCCCAGCATTTT; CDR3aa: CASSVGGSYNQPQHF
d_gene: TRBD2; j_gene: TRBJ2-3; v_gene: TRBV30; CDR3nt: TGTGCCTGCAATCTAGCGGGGAGCACAGATACGCAGTATTTT; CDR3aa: CACNLAGSTDTQYF
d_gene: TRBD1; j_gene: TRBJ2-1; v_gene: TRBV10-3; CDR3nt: TGTGCCACCCAGGGACAGAACTCCTACAATGAGCAGTTCTTC; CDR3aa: CATQGQNSYNEQFF
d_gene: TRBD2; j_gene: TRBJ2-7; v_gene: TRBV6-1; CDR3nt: TGTGCCTTAGGGACTAGCGTGCTCGAGCAGTACTTC; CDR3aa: CALGTSVLEQYF
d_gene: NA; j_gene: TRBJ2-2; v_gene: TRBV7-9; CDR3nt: TGTGCCAGCAGCTCCGGGACCGGGGAGCTGTTTTTT; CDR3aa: CASSSGTGELFF
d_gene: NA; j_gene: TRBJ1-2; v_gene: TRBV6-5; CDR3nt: TGTGCCAGCAGAGATCCCAGGGGCTATGGCTACACCTTC; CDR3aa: CASRDPRGYGYTF
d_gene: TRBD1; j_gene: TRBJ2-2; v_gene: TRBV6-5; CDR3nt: TGTGCCAGCAGTCTCACAGGGGGAGGAACCGGGGAGCTGTTTTTT; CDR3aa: CASSLTGGGTGELFF
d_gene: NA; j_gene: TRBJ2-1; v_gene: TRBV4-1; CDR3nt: TGCGCCAGCAGCCAAGTAGGGGTCTACAATGAGCAGTTCTTC; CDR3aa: CASSQVGVYNEQFF
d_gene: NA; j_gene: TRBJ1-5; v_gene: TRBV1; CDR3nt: TGCACCAGCAGCCAGTCGGTCCGGAGAAGGCCCCAGCATTTT; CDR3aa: CTSSQSVRRRPQHF
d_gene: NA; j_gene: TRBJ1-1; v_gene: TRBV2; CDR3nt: TGTGCCAGCAGTGTTAGCGGGGGCGCCGCTGAAGCTTTCTTT; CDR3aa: CASSVSGGAAEAFF
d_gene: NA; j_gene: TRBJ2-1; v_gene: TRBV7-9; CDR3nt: TGTGCCAGCAGCTTAGATCTAGTCGGCTCCTACAATGAGCAGTTCTTC; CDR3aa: CASSLDLVGSYNEQFF
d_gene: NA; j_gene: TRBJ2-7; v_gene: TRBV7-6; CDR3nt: TGTGCCAGCAGCTTAGCGGGAGAGGGAGAGCAGTACTTC; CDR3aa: CASSLAGEGEQYF
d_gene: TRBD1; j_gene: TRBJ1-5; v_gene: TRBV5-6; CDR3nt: TGTGCCAGCAGCTTGGCCAAGGGGGCGGGAAATAGCAATCAGCCCCAGCATTTT; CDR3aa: CASSLAKGAGNSNQPQHF
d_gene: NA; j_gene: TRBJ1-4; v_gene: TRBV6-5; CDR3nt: TGTGCCAGCAGTTACCGGACACTCGAAAAACTGTTTTTT; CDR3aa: CASSYRTLEKLFF
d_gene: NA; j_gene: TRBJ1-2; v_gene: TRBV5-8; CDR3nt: TGTGCCAGCAGCGTCGGGTGGAGTGGCTACACCTTC; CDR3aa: CASSVGWSGYTF
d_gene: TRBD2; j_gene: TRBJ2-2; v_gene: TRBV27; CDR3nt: TGTGCCAGTAGGACTAGCGGGAGTCCCCCCGGGGAGCTGTTTTTT; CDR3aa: CASRTSGSPPGELFF
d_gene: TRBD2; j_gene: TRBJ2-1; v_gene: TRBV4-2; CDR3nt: TGTGCCAGCAGCCAAGAGGGGGGACTAGCGGGAGATGAGCAGTTCTTC; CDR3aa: CASSQEGGLAGDEQFF
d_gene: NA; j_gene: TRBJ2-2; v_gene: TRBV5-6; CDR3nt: TGTGCCAGCAGCTTGGCTCCCGGGACACTGAGTACCGGGGAGCTGTTTTTT; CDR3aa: CASSLAPGTLSTGELFF
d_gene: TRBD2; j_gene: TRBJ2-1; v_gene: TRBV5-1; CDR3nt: TGCGCCAGCAGCTTGCGGGGGGGACTAGTCGATGAGCAGTTCTTC; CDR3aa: CASSLRGGLVDEQFF
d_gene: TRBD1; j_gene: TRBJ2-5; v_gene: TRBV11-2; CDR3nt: TGTGCCAGCAGCGTTGGGGACAGGGGCTTTGGAGAGACCCAGTACTTC; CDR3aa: CASSVGDRGFGETQYF
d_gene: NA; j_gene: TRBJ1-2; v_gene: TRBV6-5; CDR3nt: TGTGCCAGCAGTCGAACCCTTCAGGGCCTCTATGGCTACACCTTC; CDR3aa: CASSRTLQGLYGYTF
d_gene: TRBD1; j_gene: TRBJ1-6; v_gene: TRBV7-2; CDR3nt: TGTGCCAGCAGCCAAGGGACAGGCGGCTCACCCCTCCACTTT; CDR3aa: CASSQGTGGSPLHF
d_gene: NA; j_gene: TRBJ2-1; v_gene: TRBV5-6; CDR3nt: TGTGCCAGCAGCTTGTGGCGGGAAGCCTACAATGAGCAGTTCTTC; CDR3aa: CASSLWREAYNEQFF
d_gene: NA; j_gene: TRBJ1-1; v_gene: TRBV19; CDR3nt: TGTGCCAGTAAAGACGGACTAACCTCTGAAGCTTTCTTT; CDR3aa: CASKDGLTSEAFF
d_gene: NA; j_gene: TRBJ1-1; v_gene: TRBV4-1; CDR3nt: TGCGCCAGCAGCCAAGATGAGGTAATGAACACTGAAGCTTTCTTT; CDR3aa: CASSQDEVMNTEAFF
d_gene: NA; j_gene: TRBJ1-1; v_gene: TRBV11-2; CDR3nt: TGTGCCAGCAGCCCAGGGTCTACTACGAACACTGAAGCTTTCTTT; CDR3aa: CASSPGSTTNTEAFF
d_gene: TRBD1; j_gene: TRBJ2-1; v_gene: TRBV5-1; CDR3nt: TGCGCCAGCAGTCCGGGACAGGGAAGTTACAATGAGCAGTTCTTC; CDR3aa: CASSPGQGSYNEQFF
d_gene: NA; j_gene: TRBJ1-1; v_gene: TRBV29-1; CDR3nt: TGCAGCGTTGGCGGGGAAACAGGACTGTCCGGGCGGGAAGCTTTCTTT; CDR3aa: CSVGGETGLSGREAFF
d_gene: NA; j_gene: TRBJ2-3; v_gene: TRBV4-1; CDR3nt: TGCGCCAGCAGCTCCCCCGCGGCCTCCTTGGATACGCAGTATTTT; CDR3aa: CASSSPAASLDTQYF
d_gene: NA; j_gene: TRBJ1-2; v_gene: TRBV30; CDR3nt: TGTGCCTGGAGGGACCCAGGGCACGACTATGGCTACACCTTC; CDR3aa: CAWRDPGHDYGYTF
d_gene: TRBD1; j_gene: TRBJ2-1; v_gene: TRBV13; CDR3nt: TGTGCCAGCAGCTATGGACAGGGGTACAATGAGCAGTTCTTC; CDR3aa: CASSYGQGYNEQFF
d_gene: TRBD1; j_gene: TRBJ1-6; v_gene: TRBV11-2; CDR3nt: TGTGCCAGCAGCTTATTAATCGGACAGGGCAATTCACCCCTCCACTTT; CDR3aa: CASSLLIGQGNSPLHF
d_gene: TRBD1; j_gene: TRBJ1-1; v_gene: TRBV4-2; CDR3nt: TGTGCCAGCAGCCAAGAACAGGGGTTGGATACTGAAGCTTTCTTT; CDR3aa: CASSQEQGLDTEAFF
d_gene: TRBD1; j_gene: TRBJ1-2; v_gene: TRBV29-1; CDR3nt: TGCAGCGTTGATACCCCAGCAGGGGGCTCAAACTATGGCTACACCTTC; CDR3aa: CSVDTPAGGSNYGYTF
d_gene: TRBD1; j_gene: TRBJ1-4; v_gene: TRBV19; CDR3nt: TGTGCCAGTAGTAGATCAGGGACAGTCCACGTCACTGTCGAAAAACTGTTTTTT; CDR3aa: CASSRSGTVHVTVEKLFF
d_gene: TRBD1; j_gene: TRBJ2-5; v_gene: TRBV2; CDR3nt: TGTGCCAGCACCGGACAGGGGCAAGAGACCCAGTACTTC; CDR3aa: CASTGQGQETQYF
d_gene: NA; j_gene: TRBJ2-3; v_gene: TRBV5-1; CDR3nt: TGCGCCAGCAGGTCGGAGGGCGCAGATACGCAGTATTTT; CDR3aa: CASRSEGADTQYF
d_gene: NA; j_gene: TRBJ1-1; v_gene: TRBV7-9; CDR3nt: TGTGCCAGCAGCTTAGTTGGAGTCGGGGACACTGAAGCTTTCTTT; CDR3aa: CASSLVGVGDTEAFF
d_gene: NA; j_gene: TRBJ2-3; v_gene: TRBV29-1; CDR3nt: TGCAGCGTTGAAGTCAACACAGATACGCAGTATTTT; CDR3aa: CSVEVNTDTQYF
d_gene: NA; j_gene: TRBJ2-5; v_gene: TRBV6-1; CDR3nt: TGTGCCAGCAGTGAGAGTGGGGGGGCTCTTGTGACCCAGTACTTC; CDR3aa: CASSESGGALVTQYF
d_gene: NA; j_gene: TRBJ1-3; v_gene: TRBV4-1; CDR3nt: TGCGCCAGCAGCCAAGAGAGCCCTACCGTGGTACCCCCTGGAAACACCATATATTTT; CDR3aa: CASSQESPTVVPPGNTIYF
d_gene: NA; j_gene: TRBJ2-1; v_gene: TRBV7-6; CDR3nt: TGTGCCAGCAGCTTGGGGCCGACCGTAACCTACAATGAGCAGTTCTTC; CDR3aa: CASSLGPTVTYNEQFF
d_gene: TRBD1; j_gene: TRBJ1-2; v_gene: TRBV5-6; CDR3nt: TGTGCCAGCAGCCTCGGACAGGGACACTATGGCTACACCTTC; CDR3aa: CASSLGQGHYGYTF
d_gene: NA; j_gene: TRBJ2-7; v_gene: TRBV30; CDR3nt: TGTGCCTGGAGTGTATCAATCTCCTACGAGCAGTACTTC; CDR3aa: CAWSVSISYEQYF
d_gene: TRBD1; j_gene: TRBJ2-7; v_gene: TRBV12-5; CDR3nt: TGTGCTAGTGGGGACAGGTCGCAAGAAGGGGAGCAGTACTTC; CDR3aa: CASGDRSQEGEQYF
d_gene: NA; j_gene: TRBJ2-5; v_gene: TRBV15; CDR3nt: TGTGCCACCAGCAGAGGGGCCCGGGAGACCCAGTACTTC; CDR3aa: CATSRGARETQYF
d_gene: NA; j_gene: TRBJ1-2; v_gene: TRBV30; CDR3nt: TGTGCCTGGAGGGAGGACAGCGCCTATGGCTACACCTTC; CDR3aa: CAWREDSAYGYTF
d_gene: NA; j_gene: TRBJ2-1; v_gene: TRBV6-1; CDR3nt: TGTGCCAGCAGTGAAACATTAGCGGCCCACAATGAGCAGTTCTTC; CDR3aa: CASSETLAAHNEQFF
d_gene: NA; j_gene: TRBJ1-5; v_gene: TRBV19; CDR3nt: TGTGCCAGTAGTGGGGCAGGGGAAAGTAATCAGCCCCAGCATTTT; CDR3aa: CASSGAGESNQPQHF
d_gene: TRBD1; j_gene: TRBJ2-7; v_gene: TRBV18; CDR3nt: TGTGCCAGCTCACCGGGACAGAAGAACTACGAGCAGTACTTC; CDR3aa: CASSPGQKNYEQYF
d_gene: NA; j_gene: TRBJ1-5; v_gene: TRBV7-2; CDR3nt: TGTGCCAGCAGCTTAGTGTCAGGATTCGCCAATCAGCCCCAGCATTTT; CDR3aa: CASSLVSGFANQPQHF
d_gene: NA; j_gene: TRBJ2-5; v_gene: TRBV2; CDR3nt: TGTGCCAGCAGTGAAAGACTAGTCTATTATCCAGAGACCCAGTACTTC; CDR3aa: CASSERLVYYPETQYF
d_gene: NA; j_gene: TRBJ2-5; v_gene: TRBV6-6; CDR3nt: TGTGCCAGCAGTTCCTCCGGAGGGACCCAGTACTTC; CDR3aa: CASSSSGGTQYF
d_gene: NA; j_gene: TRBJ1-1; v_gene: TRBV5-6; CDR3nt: TGTGCCAGCAGCCTAAGGGACTCGTGGACTGAAGCTTTCTTT; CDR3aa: CASSLRDSWTEAFF